The rows below give T cell receptor beta chains drawn from one sample of a study of T cells in Graves' hyperthyroidism and ophthalmopathy. TCRdb recomputed calls from the multiplex PCR reads with MiXCR, one row per CDR3 protein. The data show roughly 750,000 distinct CDR3 sequences, about 15% seen once. Material: blood. The receptor source for this set is a man aged 18 to 35 with Graves' hyperthyroidism. The CDR3 runs from the conserved cysteine through the conserved F or W. A D gene is named only where the DNA matches it firmly. Rows may omit the clone size; those that give it use once, few, many or a size class.

TRBJ2-3,TRBV28,many,NA,TGTGCCAGCACTAGGGAAACAAGCACAGATACGCAGTATTTT,CASTRETSTDTQYF
TRBJ2-7,TRBV18,NA,NA,TGTGCCAGCTCACCAAGACAGATAAACTACGAGCAGTACTTC,CASSPRQINYEQYF
TRBJ1-4,TRBV20-1,few,TRBD1,TGCAGTGCCCGGACAGGGGCAGATAATGAAAAACTGTTTTTT,CSARTGADNEKLFF
TRBJ1-5,TRBV6-2/TRBV6-3,many,TRBD1,TGTGCCAGCAGTTACTCGACAGGGCGTAATCAGCCCCAGCATTTT,CASSYSTGRNQPQHF
TRBJ1-1,TRBV15,many,NA,TGTGCCACCAGGGCCAGAGTGAACACTGAAGCTTTCTTT,CATRARVNTEAFF
TRBJ2-3,TRBV24-1,NA,TRBD2,TGTGCCACCAGTGATTTAGCGGGAGGGATGGATACGCAGTATTTT,CATSDLAGGMDTQYF
TRBJ2-1,TRBV2,many,TRBD2,TGTGCCAGCACCCCCGGGACTAGCGGCGACAATGAGCAGTTCTTC,CASTPGTSGDNEQFF
TRBJ1-3,TRBV4-1,NA,TRBD1,TGCGCCAGCAGCCAACAAGACAGGGCCTTCTCTGGAAACACCATATATTTT,CASSQQDRAFSGNTIYF
TRBJ2-1,TRBV12-3/TRBV12-4,many,TRBD2,TGTGCCAGCAGTCACCCCGGACTAGCGGGAGCCGATTCCTACAATGAGCAGTTCTTC,CASSHPGLAGADSYNEQFF
TRBJ2-7,TRBV18,NA,TRBD1,TGTGCCAGCTCACGTATACAGGGGGCCTACGAGCAGTACTTC,CASSRIQGAYEQYF
TRBJ2-2,TRBV4-2,few,TRBD2,TGTGCCAGCAGCCGCCGACTAGCGGGGGCCGGGGAGCTGTTTTTT,CASSRRLAGAGELFF
TRBJ2-7,TRBV28,NA,TRBD1,TGTGCCAGCAGCCCGCCGGGACAGCCCCCCTACGAGCAGTACTTC,CASSPPGQPPYEQYF
TRBJ1-5,TRBV18,once,TRBD1,TGTGCCAGCTCACCAGGGACCACAGGGGGCGCGAATCAGCCCCAGCATTTT,CASSPGTTGGANQPQHF
TRBJ2-1,TRBV7-2,many,TRBD2,TGTGCCAGCACCTTGCCTAGCGGGAGACGCAATGAGCAGTTCTTC,CASTLPSGRRNEQFF
TRBJ1-4,TRBV2,many,NA,TGTGCCAGCAGGGGCCCGGGGAGGCTTAATGAAAAACTGTTTTTT,CASRGPGRLNEKLFF